The source of this T cell receptor beta chain is a study of T-cell reconstitution after alpha-beta-depleted transplantation in children. Overall study findings and caveats: High day-60 TCRbeta diversity in some patients came from surviving recipient T cells and thymic progenitors. Most T-cell counts and diversity one year after the transplant came from T cells that were newly produced. Alpha-beta T cells present about two months after transplant were reported to originate from several hundred expanded graft clones.

Germline V gene data show CDR1 as SGHRS and CDR2 as YFSETQ. With 4 bases clipped from V and 3 bases from J, the junction kept 11 bases outside the gene matches. The CDR3 is 18 amino acids. Preparation of the TCRbeta library used unique molecular identifiers. A single record per CDR3 protein comes from TCRdb applying MiXCR to the PCR reads. The profile shows some 260,000 distinct CDR3 sequences, 20% to 30% of them singletons. There are a few counts of this clonotype. Antigen specificity is unknown. The rearrangement joins TRBV5-1 to TRBJ2-2; the match to TRBD2 covers 11 bases. The sample was PBMCs, mostly from graft donor cells, taken 360 days after TCRalphabeta/CD19-depleted stem cell transplant. The source is a female patient aged 2-9 years who had a stem cell transplant for congenital amegakaryocytic thrombocytopenia, so the T cells may come from the graft donor. DNA of the CDR3: TGCGCCAGCAGCCAATTCCAGAAGACTAGCGGGGACACCGGGGAGCTGTTTTTT. Translation gives CASSQFQKTSGDTGELFF.